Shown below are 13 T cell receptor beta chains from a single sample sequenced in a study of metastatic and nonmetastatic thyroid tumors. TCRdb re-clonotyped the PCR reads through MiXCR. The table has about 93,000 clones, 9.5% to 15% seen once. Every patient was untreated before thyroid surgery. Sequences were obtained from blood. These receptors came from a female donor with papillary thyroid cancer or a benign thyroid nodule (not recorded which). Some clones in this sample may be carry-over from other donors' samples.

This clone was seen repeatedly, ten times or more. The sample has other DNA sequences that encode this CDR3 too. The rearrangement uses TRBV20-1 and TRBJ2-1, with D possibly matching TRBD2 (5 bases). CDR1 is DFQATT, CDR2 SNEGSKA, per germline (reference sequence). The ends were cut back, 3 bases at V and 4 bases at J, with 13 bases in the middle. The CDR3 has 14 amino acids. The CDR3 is CSARSSGLYNEQFF. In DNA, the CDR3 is TGCAGTGCTAGGTCGAGCGGCCTTTACAATGAGCAGTTCTTC.

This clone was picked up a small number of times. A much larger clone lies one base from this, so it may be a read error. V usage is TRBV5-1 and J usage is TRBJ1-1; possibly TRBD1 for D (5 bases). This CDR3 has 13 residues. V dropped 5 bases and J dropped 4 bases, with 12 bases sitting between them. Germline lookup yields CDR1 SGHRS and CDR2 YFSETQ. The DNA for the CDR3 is TGCGCCAGCAGATTGCCAGGGTCCACTGAAGCTTTCTTT. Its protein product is CASRLPGSTEAFF.

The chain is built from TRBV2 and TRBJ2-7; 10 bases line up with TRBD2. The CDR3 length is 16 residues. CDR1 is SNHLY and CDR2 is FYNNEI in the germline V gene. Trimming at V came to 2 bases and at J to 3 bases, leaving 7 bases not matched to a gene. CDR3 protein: CASSEFRGLAIYEQYF. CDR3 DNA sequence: TGTGCCAGCAGTGAATTTAGGGGACTAGCGATCTACGAGCAGTACTTC.

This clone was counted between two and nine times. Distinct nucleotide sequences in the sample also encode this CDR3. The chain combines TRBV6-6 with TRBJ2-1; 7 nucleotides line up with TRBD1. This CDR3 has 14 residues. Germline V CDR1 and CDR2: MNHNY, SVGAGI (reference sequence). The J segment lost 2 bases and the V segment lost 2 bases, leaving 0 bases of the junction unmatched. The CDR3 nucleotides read TGTGCCAGCAGTTACCAGGGGGCCTACAATGAGCAGTTCTTC. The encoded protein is CASSYQGAYNEQFF.

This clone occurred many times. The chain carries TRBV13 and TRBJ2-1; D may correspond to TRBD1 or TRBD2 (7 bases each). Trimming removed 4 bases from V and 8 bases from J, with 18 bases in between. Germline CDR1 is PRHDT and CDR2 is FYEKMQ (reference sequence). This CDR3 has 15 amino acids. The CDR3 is CASSSGGDGFHEQFF. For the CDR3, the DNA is TGTGCCAGCAGCTCAGGGGGGGACGGGTTCCATGAGCAGTTCTTC. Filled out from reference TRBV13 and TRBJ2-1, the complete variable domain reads AAGVIQSPRHLIKEKRETATLKCYPIPRHDTVYWYQQGPGQDPQFLISFYEKMQSDKGSIPDRFSAQQFSDYHSELNMSSLELGDSALYFCASSSGGDGFHEQFFGPGTRLTVL.

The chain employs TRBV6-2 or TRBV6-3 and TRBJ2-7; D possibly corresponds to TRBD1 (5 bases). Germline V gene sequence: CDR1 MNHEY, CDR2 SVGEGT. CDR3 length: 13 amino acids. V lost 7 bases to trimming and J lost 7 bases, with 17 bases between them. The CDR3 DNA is TGTGCCAGCAATTTCTGGGGCCCCCATGAGCAGTACTTC. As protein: CASNFWGPHEQYF.

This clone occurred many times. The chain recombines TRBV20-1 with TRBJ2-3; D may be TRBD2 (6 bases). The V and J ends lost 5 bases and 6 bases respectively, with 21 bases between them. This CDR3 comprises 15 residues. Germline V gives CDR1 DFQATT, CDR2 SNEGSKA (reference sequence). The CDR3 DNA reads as TGCAGTGCTGCGGGACTGTCATCGGGGTTGGATACGCAGTATTTT. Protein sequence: CSAAGLSSGLDTQYF.

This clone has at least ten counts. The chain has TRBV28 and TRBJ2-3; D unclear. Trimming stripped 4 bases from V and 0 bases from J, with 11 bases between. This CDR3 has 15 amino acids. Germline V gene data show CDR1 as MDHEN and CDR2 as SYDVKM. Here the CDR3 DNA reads TGTGCCAGCAGTTACAGTGACCCCAGCACAGATACGCAGTATTTT. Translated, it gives CASSYSDPSTDTQYF.

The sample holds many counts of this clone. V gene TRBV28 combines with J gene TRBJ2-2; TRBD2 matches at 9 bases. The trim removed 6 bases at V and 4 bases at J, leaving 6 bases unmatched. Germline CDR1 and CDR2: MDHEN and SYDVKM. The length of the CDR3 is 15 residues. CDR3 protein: CASSRSGSTTGELFF. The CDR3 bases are TGTGCCAGCAGCCGTAGCGGGAGTACCACCGGGGAGCTGTTTTTT.

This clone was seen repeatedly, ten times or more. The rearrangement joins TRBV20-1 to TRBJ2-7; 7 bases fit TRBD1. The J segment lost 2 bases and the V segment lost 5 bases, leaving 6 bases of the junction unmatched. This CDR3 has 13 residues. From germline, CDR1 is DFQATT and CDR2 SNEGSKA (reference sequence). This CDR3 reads CSASGQSPYEQYF. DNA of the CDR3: TGCAGTGCTTCGGGACAGAGTCCCTACGAGCAGTACTTC.

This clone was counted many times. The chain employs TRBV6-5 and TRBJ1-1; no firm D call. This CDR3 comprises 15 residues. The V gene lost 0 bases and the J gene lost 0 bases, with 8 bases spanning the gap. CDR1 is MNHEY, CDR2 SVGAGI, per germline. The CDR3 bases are TGTGCCAGCAGTTACTCGCTGTCCATGAACACTGAAGCTTTCTTT. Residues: CASSYSLSMNTEAFF.

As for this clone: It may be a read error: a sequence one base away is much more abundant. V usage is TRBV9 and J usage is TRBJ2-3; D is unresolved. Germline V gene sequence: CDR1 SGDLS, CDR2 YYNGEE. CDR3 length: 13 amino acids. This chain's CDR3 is CASSVARLDTQCF. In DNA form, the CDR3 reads TGTGCCAGCAGCGTAGCTCGATTAGATACGCAGTGTTTT. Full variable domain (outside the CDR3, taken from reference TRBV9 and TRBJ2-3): DSGVTQTPKHLITATGQRVTLRCSPRSGDLSVYWYQQSLDQGLQFLIQYYNGEERAKGNILERFSAQQFPDLHSELNLSSLELGDSALYFCASSVARLDTQCFGPGTRLTVL.

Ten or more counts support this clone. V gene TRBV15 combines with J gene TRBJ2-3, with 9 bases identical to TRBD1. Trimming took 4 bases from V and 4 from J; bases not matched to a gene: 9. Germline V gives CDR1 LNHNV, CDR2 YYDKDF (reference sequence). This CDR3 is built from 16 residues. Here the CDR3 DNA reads TGTGCCACCAGCAATAGGAACAGGGGGCTTTCAGATACGCAGTATTTT. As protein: CATSNRNRGLSDTQYF.